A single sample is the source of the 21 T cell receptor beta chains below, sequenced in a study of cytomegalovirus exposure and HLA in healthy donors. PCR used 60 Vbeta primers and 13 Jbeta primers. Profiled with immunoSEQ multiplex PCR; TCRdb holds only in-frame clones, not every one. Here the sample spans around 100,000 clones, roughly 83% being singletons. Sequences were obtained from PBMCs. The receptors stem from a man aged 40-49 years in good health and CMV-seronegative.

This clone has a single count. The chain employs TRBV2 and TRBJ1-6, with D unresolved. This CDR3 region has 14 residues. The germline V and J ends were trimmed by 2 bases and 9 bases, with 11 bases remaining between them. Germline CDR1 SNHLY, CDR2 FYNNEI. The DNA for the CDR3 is TGTGCCAGCAGTGAATCGGGGTTTGGTTCACCCCTCCACTTT. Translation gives CASSESGFGSPLHF.

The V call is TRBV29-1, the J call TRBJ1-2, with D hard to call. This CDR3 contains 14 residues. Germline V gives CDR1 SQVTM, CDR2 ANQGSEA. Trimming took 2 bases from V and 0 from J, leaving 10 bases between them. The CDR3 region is CSVERSGANYGYTF. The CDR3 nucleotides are TGCAGCGTTGAAAGGTCCGGAGCTAACTATGGCTACACCTTC.

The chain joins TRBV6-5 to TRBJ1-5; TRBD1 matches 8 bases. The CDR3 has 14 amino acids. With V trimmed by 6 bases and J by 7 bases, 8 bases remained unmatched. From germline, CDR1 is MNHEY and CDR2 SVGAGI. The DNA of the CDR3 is TGTGCCAGCAGGCCGACAGGGGCAGGGCAGCCCCAGCATTTT. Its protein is CASRPTGAGQPQHF.

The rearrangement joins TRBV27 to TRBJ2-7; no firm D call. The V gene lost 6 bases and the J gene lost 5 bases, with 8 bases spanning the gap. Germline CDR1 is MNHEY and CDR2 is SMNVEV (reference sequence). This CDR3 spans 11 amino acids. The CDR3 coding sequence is TGTGCCAGCAGGGGCCGGCACGAGCAGTACTTC. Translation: CASRGRHEQYF.

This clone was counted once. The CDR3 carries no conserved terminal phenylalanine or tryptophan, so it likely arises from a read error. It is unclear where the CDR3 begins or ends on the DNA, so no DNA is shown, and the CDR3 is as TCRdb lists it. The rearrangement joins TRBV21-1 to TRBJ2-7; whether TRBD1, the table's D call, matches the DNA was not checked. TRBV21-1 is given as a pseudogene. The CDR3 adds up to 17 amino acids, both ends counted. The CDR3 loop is CASSKALSGTASYEQYL.

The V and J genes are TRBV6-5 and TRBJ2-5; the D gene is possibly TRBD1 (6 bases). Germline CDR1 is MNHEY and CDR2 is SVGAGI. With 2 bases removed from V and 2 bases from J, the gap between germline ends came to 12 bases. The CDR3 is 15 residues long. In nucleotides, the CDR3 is TGTGCCAGCAGTTACGGACAGACAATACAAGAGACCCAGTACTTC. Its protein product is CASSYGQTIQETQYF.

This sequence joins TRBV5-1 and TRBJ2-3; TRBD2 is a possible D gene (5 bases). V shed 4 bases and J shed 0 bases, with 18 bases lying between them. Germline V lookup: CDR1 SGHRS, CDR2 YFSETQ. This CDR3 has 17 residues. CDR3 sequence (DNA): TGCGCCAGCAGCCATTCCGAGGGCAGGCGTAGCACAGATACGCAGTATTTT. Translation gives CASSHSEGRRSTDTQYF.

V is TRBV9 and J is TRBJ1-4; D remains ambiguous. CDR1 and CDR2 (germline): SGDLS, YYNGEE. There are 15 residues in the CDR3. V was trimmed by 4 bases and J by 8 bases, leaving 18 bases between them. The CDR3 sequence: CASSRRAHTNEKLFF. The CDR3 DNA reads TGTGCCAGCAGCAGGAGGGCCCATACGAACGAAAAACTGTTTTTT.

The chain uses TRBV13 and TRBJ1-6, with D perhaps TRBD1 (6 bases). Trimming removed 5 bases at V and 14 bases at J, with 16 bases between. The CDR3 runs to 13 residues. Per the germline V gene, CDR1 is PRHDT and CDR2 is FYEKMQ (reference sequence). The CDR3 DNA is TGTGCCAGCAGCGCGGGGGGGGCGCGGGCCCTCCACTTT. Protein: CASSAGGARALHF.

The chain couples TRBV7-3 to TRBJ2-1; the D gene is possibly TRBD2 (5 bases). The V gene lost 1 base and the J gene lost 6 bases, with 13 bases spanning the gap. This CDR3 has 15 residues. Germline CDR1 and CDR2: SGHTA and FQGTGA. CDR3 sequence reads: CASSLRWGDVNEQFF. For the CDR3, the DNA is TGTGCCAGCAGCTTAAGGTGGGGAGATGTCAATGAGCAGTTCTTC. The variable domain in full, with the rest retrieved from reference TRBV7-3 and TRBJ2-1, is GAGVSQTPSNKVTEKGKYVELRCDPISGHTALYWYRQSLGQGPEFLIYFQGTGAADDSGLPNDRFFAVRPEGSVSTLKIQRTERGDSAVYLCASSLRWGDVNEQFFGPGTRLTVL.

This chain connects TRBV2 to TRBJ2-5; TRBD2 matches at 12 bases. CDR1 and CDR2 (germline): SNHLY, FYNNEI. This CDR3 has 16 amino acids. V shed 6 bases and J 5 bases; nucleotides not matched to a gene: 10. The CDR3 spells CASRRRTSGEAETQYF. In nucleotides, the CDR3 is TGTGCCAGCAGACGTCGGACTAGCGGGGAGGCGGAGACCCAGTACTTC.

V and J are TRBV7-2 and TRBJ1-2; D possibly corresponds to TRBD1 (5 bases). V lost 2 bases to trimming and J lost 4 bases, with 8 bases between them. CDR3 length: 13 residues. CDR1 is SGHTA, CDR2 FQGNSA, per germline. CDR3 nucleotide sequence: TGTGCCAGCAGCTTAAGGGGCCTCTATGGCTACACCTTC. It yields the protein CASSLRGLYGYTF.

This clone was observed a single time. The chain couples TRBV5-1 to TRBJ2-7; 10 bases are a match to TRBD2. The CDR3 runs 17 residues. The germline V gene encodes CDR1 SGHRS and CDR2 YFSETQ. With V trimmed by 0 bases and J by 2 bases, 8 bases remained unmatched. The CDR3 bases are TGCGCCAGCAGCTTGGCTTTTAGCGGGGGGACCACCTACGAGCAGTACTTC. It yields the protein CASSLAFSGGTTYEQYF.

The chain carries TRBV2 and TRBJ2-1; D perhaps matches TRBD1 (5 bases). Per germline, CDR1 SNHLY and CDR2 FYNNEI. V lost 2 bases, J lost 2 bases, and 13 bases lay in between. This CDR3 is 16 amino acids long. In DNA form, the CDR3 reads TGTGCCAGCAGTGAACAGGAAGTCAGGGCCTACAATGAGCAGTTCTTC. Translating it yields CASSEQEVRAYNEQFF.

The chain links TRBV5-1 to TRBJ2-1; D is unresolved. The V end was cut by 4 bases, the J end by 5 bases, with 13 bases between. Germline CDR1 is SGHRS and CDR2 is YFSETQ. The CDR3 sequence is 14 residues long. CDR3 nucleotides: TGCGCCAGCAGCCCCGCGTCCGTGAACAATGAGCAGTTCTTC. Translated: CASSPASVNNEQFF. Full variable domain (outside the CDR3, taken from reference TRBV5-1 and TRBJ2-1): KAGVTQTPRYLIKTRGQQVTLSCSPISGHRSVSWYQQTPGQGLQFLFEYFSETQRNKGNFPGRFSGRQFSNSRSEMNVSTLELGDSALYLCASSPASVNNEQFFGPGTRLTVL.

Here the CDR3 DNA reads TGTGCCAGCAGTGACTGGGACAGGGAGGCGTCACCCCTCCACTTT. It codes for CASSDWDREASPLHF. The chain carries TRBV25-1 and TRBJ1-6; 9 bases fit TRBD1. Losses at the gene ends were 3 bases for V and 10 bases for J; bases not matched to a gene: 7. Germline loops: CDR1 MGHDK, CDR2 SYGVNS. CDR3 length: 15 residues.

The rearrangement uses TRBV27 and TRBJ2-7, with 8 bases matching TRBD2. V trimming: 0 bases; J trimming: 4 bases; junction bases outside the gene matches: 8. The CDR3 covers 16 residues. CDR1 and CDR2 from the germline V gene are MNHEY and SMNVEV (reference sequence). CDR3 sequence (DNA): TGTGCCAGCAGTTTATCCGGGGGGGACTATGTATACGAGCAGTACTTC. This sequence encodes CASSLSGGDYVYEQYF.

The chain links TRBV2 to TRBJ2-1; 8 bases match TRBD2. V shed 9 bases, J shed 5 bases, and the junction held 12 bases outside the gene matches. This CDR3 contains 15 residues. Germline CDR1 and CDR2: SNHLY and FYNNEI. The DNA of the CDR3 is TGTGCCAGTTTTTGGCGGGGGGAGTTCGACAATGAGCAGTTCTTC. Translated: CASFWRGEFDNEQFF.

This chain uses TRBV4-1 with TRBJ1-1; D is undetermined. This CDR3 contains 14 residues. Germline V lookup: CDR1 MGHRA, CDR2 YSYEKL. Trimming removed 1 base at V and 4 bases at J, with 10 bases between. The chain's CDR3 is CASSQVQLFTEAFF. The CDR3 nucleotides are TGCGCCAGCAGCCAAGTTCAGTTGTTCACTGAAGCTTTCTTT.

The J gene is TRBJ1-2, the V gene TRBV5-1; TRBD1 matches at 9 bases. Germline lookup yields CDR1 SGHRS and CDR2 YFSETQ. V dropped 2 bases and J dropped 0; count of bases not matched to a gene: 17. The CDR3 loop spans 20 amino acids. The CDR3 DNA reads TGCGCCAGCAGCTTTTCCGGGACAGGGACACCTCTAACCACTAACTATGGCTACACCTTC. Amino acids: CASSFSGTGTPLTTNYGYTF.

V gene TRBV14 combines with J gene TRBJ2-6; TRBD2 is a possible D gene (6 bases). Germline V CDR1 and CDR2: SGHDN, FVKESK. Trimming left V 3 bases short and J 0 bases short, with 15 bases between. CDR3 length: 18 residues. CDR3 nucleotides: TGTGCCAGCAGCCATGGGAGGCTCACAGCCTCTGGGGCCAACGTCCTGACTTTC. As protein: CASSHGRLTASGANVLTF. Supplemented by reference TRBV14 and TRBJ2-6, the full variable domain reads EAGVTQFPSHSVIEKGQTVTLRCDPISGHDNLYWYRRVMGKEIKFLLHFVKESKQDESGMPNNRFLAERTGGTYSTLKVQPAELEDSGVYFCASSHGRLTASGANVLTFGAGSRLTVL.